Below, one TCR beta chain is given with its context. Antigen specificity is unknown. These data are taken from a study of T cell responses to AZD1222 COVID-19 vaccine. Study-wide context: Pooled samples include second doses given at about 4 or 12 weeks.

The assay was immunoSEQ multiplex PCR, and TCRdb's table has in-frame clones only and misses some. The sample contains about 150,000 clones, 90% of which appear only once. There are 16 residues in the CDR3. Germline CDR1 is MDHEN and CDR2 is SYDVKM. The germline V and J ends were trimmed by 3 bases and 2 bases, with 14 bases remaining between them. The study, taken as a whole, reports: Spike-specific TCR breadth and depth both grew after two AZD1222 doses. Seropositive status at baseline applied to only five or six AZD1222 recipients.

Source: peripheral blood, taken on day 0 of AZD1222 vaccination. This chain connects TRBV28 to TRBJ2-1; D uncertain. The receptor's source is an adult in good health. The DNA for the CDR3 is TGTGCCAGCAGTTTTGTATCCGCCGGTCCCTACAATGAGCAGTTCTTC. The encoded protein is CASSFVSAGPYNEQFF.